The clone carrying this TCR beta chain was observed a single time. As handled by the study authors: Amplified reference gene primers provided the basis for estimating nucleated cell counts. Sequencing used immunoSEQ multiplex PCR; TCRdb keeps in-frame clones, though not all of them. That table furnishes V, J and clone size, whereas the DNA furnished D and trimming. The sample has approximately 94,000 clones, almost 80% seen once; the top ten hold around 10%. V dropped 4 bases and J dropped 4; count of bases not matched to a gene: 2. The CDR3 loop spans 14 amino acids. Germline V gene data show CDR1 as SGHRS and CDR2 as YFSETQ. The data were taken from a study of blood T cell repertoires in COVID-19. At the level of the study: Acute and convalescent COVID-19 samples came from the United States, Italy and Spain. The cDNA or gDNA used as material had been derived from T cells, B-cell-depleted T cells, or PBMCs.

This sequence was found in a woman between 65 and 79 years old with acute or convalescent COVID-19. The chain uses TRBV5-1 and TRBJ2-3; 11 bases line up with TRBD1. Sample: peripheral blood. CDR3 residues: CASSRDRGSDTQYF. CDR3 DNA sequence: TGCGCCAGCAGCCGGGACAGGGGGTCAGATACGCAGTATTTT.